This record covers a single T cell receptor beta chain. Its cognate antigen is unknown. Germline-derived CDR1 and CDR2 are MGHRA and YSYEKL. This CDR3 comprises 16 residues. Losses at the gene ends were 3 bases for V and 5 bases for J; bases not matched to a gene: 10. As defined, naive CD8 cells were CD45RO-negative and positively selected for CCR7, with terminally differentiated effector memory CD45RA+ cells excluded. The data are from a study of shared clonotypes between healthy human individuals. General study points: It was observed that roughly 5.4% of naive CD4 clonotypes were shared across a few donors.

In the original analysis: Owing to the provision of junction-only sequences devoid of quality scores by immunoSEQ, filtering differed. The method was immunoSEQ multiplex PCR; TCRdb's version includes in-frame clones alone and lacks a portion of them. D and trimming come from the DNA, and the V and J calls and clone size come from that table. The data contain about 750,000 clones, 92% of them singletons. The genes are TRBV4-1 and TRBJ2-5, with 9 bases fitting TRBD1. Sequencing used naive CD8+ T cells sorted from blood. The TCR was taken from a young man in good health. CDR3 bases: TGCGCCAGCAGCCACCTGGACAGGGGAGCTGAGGAGACCCAGTACTTC. It is translated as CASSHLDRGAEETQYF.